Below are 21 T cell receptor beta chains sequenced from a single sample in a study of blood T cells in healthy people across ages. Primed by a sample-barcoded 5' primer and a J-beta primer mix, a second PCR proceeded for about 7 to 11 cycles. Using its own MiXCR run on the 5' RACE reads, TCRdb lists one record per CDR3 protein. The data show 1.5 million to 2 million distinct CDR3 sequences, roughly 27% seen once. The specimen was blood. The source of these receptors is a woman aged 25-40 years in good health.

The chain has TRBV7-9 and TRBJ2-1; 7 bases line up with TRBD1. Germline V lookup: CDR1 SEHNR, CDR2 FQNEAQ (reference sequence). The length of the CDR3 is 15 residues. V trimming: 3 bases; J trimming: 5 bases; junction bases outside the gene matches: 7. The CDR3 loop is CASSLLGTANNEQFF. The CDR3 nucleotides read TGTGCCAGCAGCTTGCTGGGGACAGCGAACAATGAGCAGTTCTTC.

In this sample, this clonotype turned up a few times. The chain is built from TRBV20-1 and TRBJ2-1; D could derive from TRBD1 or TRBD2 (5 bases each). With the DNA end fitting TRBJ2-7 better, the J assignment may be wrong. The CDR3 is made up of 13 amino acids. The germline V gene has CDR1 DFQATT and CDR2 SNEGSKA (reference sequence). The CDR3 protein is CSAREGTYNEQYF. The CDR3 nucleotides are TGCAGTGCTAGAGAGGGGACCTACAATGAGCAGTACTTC.

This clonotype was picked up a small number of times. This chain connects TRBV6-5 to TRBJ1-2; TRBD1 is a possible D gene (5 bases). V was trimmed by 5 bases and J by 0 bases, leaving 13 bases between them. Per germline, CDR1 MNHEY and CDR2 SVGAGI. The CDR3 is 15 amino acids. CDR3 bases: TGTGCCAGCAGTCACGACAGAAACGCTAACTATGGCTACACCTTC. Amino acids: CASSHDRNANYGYTF.

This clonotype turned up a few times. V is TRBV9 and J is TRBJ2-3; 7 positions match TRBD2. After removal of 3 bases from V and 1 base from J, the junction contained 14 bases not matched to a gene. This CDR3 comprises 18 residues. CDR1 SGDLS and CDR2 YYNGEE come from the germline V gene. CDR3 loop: CASSARTGTTRRTDTQYF. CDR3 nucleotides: TGTGCCAGCAGCGCGAGGACCGGGACTACCCGCCGCACAGATACGCAGTATTTT.

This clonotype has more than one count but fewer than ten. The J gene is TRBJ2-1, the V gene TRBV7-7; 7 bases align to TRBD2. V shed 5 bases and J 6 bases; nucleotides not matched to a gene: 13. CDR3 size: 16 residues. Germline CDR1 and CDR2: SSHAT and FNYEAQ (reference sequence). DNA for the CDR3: TGTGCCAGCAGCGCCAGCCCCGGGACTACTCGCAATGAGCAGTTCTTC. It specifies CASSASPGTTRNEQFF.

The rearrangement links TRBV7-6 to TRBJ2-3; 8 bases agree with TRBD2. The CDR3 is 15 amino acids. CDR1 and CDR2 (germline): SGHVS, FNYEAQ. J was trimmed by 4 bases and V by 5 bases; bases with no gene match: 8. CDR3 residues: CASSAGTSRPDTQYF. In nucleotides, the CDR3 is TGTGCCAGCAGCGCAGGGACTAGTCGGCCAGATACGCAGTATTTT. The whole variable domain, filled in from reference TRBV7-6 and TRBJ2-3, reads GAGVSQSPRYKVTKRGQDVALRCDPISGHVSLYWYRQALGQGPEFLTYFNYEAQQDKSGLPNDRFSAERPEGSISTLTIQRTEQRDSAMYRCASSAGTSRPDTQYFGPGTRLTVL.

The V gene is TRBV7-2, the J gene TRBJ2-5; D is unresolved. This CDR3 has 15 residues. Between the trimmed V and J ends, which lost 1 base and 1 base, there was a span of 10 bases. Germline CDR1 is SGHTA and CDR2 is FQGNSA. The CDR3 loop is CASSLEGRFQETQYF. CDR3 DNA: TGTGCCAGCAGCTTAGAGGGCAGGTTCCAAGAGACCCAGTACTTC.

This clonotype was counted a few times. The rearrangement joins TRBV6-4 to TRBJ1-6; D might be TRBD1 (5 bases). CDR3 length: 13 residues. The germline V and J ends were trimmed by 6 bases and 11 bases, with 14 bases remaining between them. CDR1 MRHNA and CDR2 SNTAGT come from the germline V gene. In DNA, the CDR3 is TGTGCCAGCAGCTTTTACGAGGGGCCACCCCTCCACTTT. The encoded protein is CASSFYEGPPLHF.

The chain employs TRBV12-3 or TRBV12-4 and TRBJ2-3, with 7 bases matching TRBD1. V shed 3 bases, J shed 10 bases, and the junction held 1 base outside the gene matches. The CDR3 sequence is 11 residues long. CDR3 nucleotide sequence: TGTGCCAGCAGTTTCCAGGGGGCGCAGTATTTT. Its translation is CASSFQGAQYF.

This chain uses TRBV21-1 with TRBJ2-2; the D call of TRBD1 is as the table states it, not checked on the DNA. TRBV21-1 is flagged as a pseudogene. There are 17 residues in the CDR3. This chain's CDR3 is CASSKVRGWMFTGELFF. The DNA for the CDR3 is TGTGCCAGCAGCAAAGTAAGGGGGTGGATGTTCACCGGGGAGCTGTTTTTT.

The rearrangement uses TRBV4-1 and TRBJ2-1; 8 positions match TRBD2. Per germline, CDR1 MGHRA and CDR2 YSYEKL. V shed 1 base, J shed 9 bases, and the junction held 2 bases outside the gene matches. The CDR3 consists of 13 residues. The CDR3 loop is CASSQVGLGEQFF. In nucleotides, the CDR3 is TGCGCCAGCAGCCAAGTGGGACTAGGTGAGCAGTTCTTC.

CDR3 amino acids: CASSSPSESYIQYF. In nucleotides, the CDR3 is TGTGCCAGCAGCTCACCGAGCGAGAGTTACATTCAGTACTTC. The rearrangement links TRBV6-5 to TRBJ2-4; D not certain. V was clipped by 6 bases and J by 8 bases, with 17 bases between them. Germline values: CDR1 MNHEY, CDR2 SVGAGI. This CDR3 region has 14 residues.

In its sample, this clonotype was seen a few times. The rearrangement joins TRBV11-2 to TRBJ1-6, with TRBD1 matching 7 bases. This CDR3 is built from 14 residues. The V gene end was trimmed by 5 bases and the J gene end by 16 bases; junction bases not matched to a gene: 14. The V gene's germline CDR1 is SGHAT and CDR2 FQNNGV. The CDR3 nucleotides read TGTGCCAGCAGCCCGCGCAGGCCCGGGACAGCGCTCCACTTT. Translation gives CASSPRRPGTALHF.

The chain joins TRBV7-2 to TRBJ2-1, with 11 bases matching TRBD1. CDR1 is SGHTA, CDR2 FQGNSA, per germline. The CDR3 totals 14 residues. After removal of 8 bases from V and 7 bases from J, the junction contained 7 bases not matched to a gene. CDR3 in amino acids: CASVRDRGRNEQFF. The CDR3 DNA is TGTGCCAGCGTCCGGGACAGGGGGAGAAATGAGCAGTTCTTC. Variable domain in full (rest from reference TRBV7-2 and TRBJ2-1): GAGVSQSPSNKVTEKGKDVELRCDPISGHTALYWYRQSLGQGLEFLIYFQGNSAPDKSGLPSDRFSAERTGGSVSTLTIQRTQQEDSAVYLCASVRDRGRNEQFFGPGTRLTVL.

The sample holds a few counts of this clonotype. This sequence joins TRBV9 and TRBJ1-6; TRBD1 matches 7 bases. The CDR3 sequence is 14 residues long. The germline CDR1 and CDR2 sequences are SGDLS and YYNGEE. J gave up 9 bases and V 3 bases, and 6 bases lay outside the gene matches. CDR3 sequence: CASSETGRGSPLHF. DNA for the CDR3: TGTGCCAGCAGCGAGACAGGGAGAGGTTCACCCCTCCACTTT. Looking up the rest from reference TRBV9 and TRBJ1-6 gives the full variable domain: DSGVTQTPKHLITATGQRVTLRCSPRSGDLSVYWYQQSLDQGLQFLIQYYNGEERAKGNILERFSAQQFPDLHSELNLSSLELGDSALYFCASSETGRGSPLHFGNGTRLTVT.

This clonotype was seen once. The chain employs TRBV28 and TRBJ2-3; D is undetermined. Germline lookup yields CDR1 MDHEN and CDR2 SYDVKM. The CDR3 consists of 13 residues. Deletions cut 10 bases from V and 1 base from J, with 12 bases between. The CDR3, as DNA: TGTGCCAACACCCGAAGACGCACAGATACGCAGTATTTT. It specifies CANTRRRTDTQYF.

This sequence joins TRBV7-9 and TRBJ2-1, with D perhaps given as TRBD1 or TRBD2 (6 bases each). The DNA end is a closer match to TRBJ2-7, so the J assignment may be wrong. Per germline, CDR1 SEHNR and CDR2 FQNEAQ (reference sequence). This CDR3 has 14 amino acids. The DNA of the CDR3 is TGTGCCAGCAGACTAGGGGGGTCCTACAATGAGCAGTACTTC. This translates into CASRLGGSYNEQYF.

The CDR3 bases are TGTGCCAGCAGTTATTCGCGGGACAGCTACGAGCAGTACTTC. Its translation: CASSYSRDSYEQYF. V is TRBV6-6 and J is TRBJ2-7; tentatively, D is TRBD1 (7 bases). The V gene's germline CDR1 is MNHNY and CDR2 SVGAGI (reference sequence). The V gene lost 3 bases and the J gene lost 3 bases, with 12 bases spanning the gap. This CDR3 has 14 amino acids.

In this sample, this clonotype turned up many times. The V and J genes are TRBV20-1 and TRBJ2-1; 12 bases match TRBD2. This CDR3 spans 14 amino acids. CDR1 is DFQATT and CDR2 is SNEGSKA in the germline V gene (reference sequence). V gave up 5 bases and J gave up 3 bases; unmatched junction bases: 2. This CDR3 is CSAPSGGDYNEQFF. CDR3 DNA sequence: TGCAGTGCTCCTAGCGGGGGGGACTACAATGAGCAGTTCTTC.

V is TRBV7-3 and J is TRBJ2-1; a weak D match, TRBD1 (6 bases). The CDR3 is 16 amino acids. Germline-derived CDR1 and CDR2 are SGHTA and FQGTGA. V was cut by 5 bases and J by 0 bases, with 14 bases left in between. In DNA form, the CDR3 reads TGTGCCAGCAGCGTTACAGGGAAAAGCTCCTACAATGAGCAGTTCTTC. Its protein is CASSVTGKSSYNEQFF.

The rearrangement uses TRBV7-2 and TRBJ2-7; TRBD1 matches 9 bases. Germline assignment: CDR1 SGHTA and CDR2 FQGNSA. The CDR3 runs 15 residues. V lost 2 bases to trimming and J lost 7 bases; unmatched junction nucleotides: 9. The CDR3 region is CASSLTGGLSGEQYF. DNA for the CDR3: TGTGCCAGCAGCTTAACAGGGGGCCTATCGGGGGAGCAGTACTTC.